The 13 T cell receptor beta chains below were found in one sample sequenced in a study of cytomegalovirus exposure and HLA in healthy donors. Researchers ran the PCR with 60 Vbeta and 13 Jbeta primers. Sequencing used immunoSEQ multiplex PCR; TCRdb keeps in-frame clones, though not all of them. This sample's table reports more than 100,000 clones. The specimen was PBMCs. These receptors were taken from a man younger than 35 in good health and CMV-seronegative.

The chain combines TRBV6-5 with TRBJ2-7; TRBD2 agrees at 10 bases. V gave up 5 bases and J gave up 4 bases; unmatched junction bases: 5. This CDR3 is built from 14 residues. From germline, CDR1 is MNHEY and CDR2 SVGAGI. The chain's CDR3 is CASSKSSGSYEQYF. The DNA for the CDR3 is TGTGCCAGCAGTAAATCTAGCGGGAGTTACGAGCAGTACTTC.

The chain recombines TRBV7-3 with TRBJ2-7; D may be TRBD1 (5 bases). V lost 4 bases, J lost 6 bases, and 16 bases lay in between. Germline CDR1 is SGHTA and CDR2 is FQGTGA. This CDR3 is 14 amino acids long. The CDR3 spells CASSSAGLPGEQYF. The CDR3 DNA is TGTGCCAGCAGCTCAGCAGGGTTACCCGGCGAGCAGTACTTC.

This chain joins TRBV9 and TRBJ2-7; 8 bases are a match to TRBD1. Germline V gene lookup returns CDR1 SGDLS and CDR2 YYNGEE. This CDR3 is 16 amino acids long. The V and J ends lost 4 bases and 4 bases, in that order; junction bases with no gene match: 13. CDR3 in DNA: TGTGCCAGCAGCAAAACCCTGGTACAGGGGGTATACGAGCAGTACTTC. Encoded protein: CASSKTLVQGVYEQYF. Supplemented by reference TRBV9 and TRBJ2-7, the full variable domain reads DSGVTQTPKHLITATGQRVTLRCSPRSGDLSVYWYQQSLDQGLQFLIQYYNGEERAKGNILERFSAQQFPDLHSELNLSSLELGDSALYFCASSKTLVQGVYEQYFGPGTRLTVT.

The chain combines TRBV6-5 with TRBJ2-7; 7 positions match TRBD2. V shed 2 bases, J shed 5 bases, and the junction held 9 bases outside the gene matches. This CDR3 spans 15 amino acids. Germline V gives CDR1 MNHEY, CDR2 SVGAGI. CDR3 in amino acids: CASSYGAGEVDEQYF. The CDR3 nucleotides are TGTGCCAGCAGTTACGGGGCGGGAGAGGTCGACGAGCAGTACTTC.

This rearrangement joins TRBV10-2 to TRBJ2-7; unclear D gene. Trimming shortened V by 4 bases and J by 2 bases, and 9 bases separated the two germline ends. CDR1 and CDR2 (germline): WSHSY, SAAADI. This CDR3 is 13 amino acids long. CDR3: CASSGRTPYEQYF. CDR3 sequence (DNA): TGCGCCAGCAGTGGCAGAACCCCCTACGAGCAGTACTTC.

The chain is built from TRBV15 and TRBJ2-1; no clear D. Trimming stripped 4 bases from V and 4 bases from J, with 5 bases between. The CDR3 consists of 12 residues. CDR1 is LNHNV and CDR2 is YYDKDF in the germline V gene (reference sequence). CDR3: CATSISYNEQFF. The CDR3 DNA reads TGTGCCACCAGCATCAGTTACAATGAGCAGTTCTTC.

The V and J genes are TRBV30 and TRBJ1-3, with D hard to call. V lost 5 bases, J lost 4 bases, and 6 bases lay in between. The CDR3 extends over 11 amino acids. The germline CDR1 and CDR2 sequences are GTSNPN and SVGIG (reference sequence). CDR3 sequence (DNA): TGTGCCTGGGGAGGAGGAAACACCATATATTTT. It is translated as CAWGGGNTIYF.

The genes are TRBV14 and TRBJ2-1, with 11 bases identical to TRBD2. This CDR3 comprises 17 residues. The germline CDR1 and CDR2 sequences are SGHDN and FVKESK. The trim removed 1 base at V and 9 bases at J, leaving 11 bases unmatched. CDR3: CASSQADSGRAVGEQFF. CDR3 nucleotides: TGTGCCAGCAGCCAAGCTGATAGCGGGAGGGCCGTGGGTGAGCAGTTCTTC. The whole variable domain, remainder taken from reference TRBV14 and TRBJ2-1, is EAGVTQFPSHSVIEKGQTVTLRCDPISGHDNLYWYRRVMGKEIKFLLHFVKESKQDESGMPNNRFLAERTGGTYSTLKVQPAELEDSGVYFCASSQADSGRAVGEQFFGPGTRLTVL.

V usage is TRBV2 and J usage is TRBJ2-3; no definite D call. The CDR3 has 17 residues. Germline V gene sequence: CDR1 SNHLY, CDR2 FYNNEI. V lost 3 bases to trimming and J lost 0 bases, with 16 bases between them. The CDR3, as DNA: TGTGCCAGCAGTGATAGTGGTTTTTCCACTAGCACAGATACGCAGTATTTT. Residues: CASSDSGFSTSTDTQYF.

The V gene is TRBV5-6, the J gene TRBJ1-4; 10 bases agree with TRBD1. V shed 2 bases and J 2 bases; nucleotides not matched to a gene: 3. Looked up from germline, CDR1 is SGHDT and CDR2 is YYEEEE. The CDR3 loop spans 16 amino acids. The CDR3 protein is CASSFGTGATNEKLFF. CDR3 sequence (DNA): TGTGCCAGCAGCTTCGGGACAGGGGCTACTAATGAAAAACTGTTTTTT.

The chain couples TRBV7-9 to TRBJ1-4; D remains ambiguous. Per the germline V gene, CDR1 is SEHNR and CDR2 is FQNEAQ (reference sequence). V lost 2 bases and J 7 bases, leaving 23 bases between the germline ends. This CDR3 is built from 18 residues. DNA for the CDR3: TGTGCCAGCAGCTTATACGTAAGGGTAGGAGGGTTTGGTGAAAAACTGTTTTTT. Residues: CASSLYVRVGGFGEKLFF.

The rearrangement uses TRBV6-6 and TRBJ2-5; no clear D. The CDR3 runs 11 residues. The germline V and J ends were trimmed by 5 bases and 5 bases, with 6 bases remaining between them. Germline CDR1 and CDR2: MNHNY and SVGAGI (reference sequence). The CDR3 spells CASSTQETQYF. The CDR3 nucleotides are TGTGCCAGCAGTACGCAGGAGACCCAGTACTTC.

The rearrangement links TRBV6-1 to TRBJ2-7; tentatively, D is TRBD1 (6 bases). CDR1 MNHNS and CDR2 SASEGT come from the germline V gene. The V end lost 6 bases, the J end lost 2 bases, and 17 bases lay between the germline ends. The CDR3 extends over 15 amino acids. The CDR3 coding sequence is TGTGCCAGCAGGAATATCCGGGACACGACCTACGAGCAGTACTTC. Protein sequence: CASRNIRDTTYEQYF.